The rows below give T cell receptor beta chains drawn from one sample of a study of neurological immune-mediated disorders. MiXCR was run by TCRdb on the 5' RACE reads, yielding one entry per CDR3 protein. Found here are some 37,000 distinct CDR3 sequences, 10% of them singletons; the top ten hold roughly 6.6%. Sequencing was done on a sample of PBMCs. The receptors come from a young woman with HTLV-1-associated myelopathy (HAM/TSP). CDR3s include the opening cysteine and the closing phenylalanine or tryptophan. D genes are given only for firm matches. Clone size is not always given. Where it is, it says once, few, many or a class for expanded clones.

V gene	J gene	D gene	clone size	CDR3 DNA	CDR3 protein
TRBV5-1	TRBJ2-7	NA	many	TGCGCCAGCAAGAAGGCGACTACGAACGAGCAGTACTTC	CASKKATTNEQYF
TRBV12-3/TRBV12-4	TRBJ1-5	NA	many	TGTGCCAGCAGTTTAAGTAAGGGTCCAGCCCAGCATTTT	CASSLSKGPAQHF
TRBV5-5	TRBJ1-1	NA	NA	TGTGCCAGCAGACGAACCGGGACAACGAACACTGAAGCTTTCTTT	CASRRTGTTNTEAFF
TRBV10-3	TRBJ2-7	NA	many	TGTGCCATCAGACCGGGACTCTTGGCCTACGAGCAGTACTTC	CAIRPGLLAYEQYF
TRBV5-1	TRBJ1-2	NA	many	TGCGCCAGCAGCTTGGGGCAGGCTTCTTATGGCTACACCTTC	CASSLGQASYGYTF
TRBV25-1	TRBJ2-5	TRBD1	many	TGTGCCAGCAGTGAAAAAGGAGAGAGGGGGCGGGAGACCCAGTACTTC	CASSEKGERGRETQYF
TRBV5-1	TRBJ2-3	NA	many	TGCGCCAGCAGCTTGGCCTATGGGGCAGATACGCAGTATTTT	CASSLAYGADTQYF
TRBV15	TRBJ1-2	NA	many	TGTGCCACCAGCAGAGGTATAGAGTGGCCCCTAAGTGGCTACACCTTC	CATSRGIEWPLSGYTF
TRBV5-1	TRBJ1-2	NA	many	TGCGCCAGCAGCCCTGATCCGCACTATGGCTACACCTTC	CASSPDPHYGYTF
TRBV20-1	TRBJ2-3	TRBD2	many	TGCAGTGCTAGAGATCTCCTGCGGGCTAGCGGGGGGCGCACAGATACGCAGTATTTT	CSARDLLRASGGRTDTQYF
TRBV19	TRBJ1-2	TRBD1	many	TGTGCCAGTAGTATTAGCGGGACAGGCATATATGGCTACACCTTC	CASSISGTGIYGYTF
TRBV5-1	TRBJ1-6	NA	many	TGCGCCAGCAGCTTGGCGGGACGGAAATATTCACCCCTCCACTTT	CASSLAGRKYSPLHF
TRBV5-1	TRBJ1-1	NA	many	TGCGCCAGCAGCTTGGCCCCTGTGACAGAAGAACTACCGCTGAACACTGAAGCTTTCTTT	CASSLAPVTEELPLNTEAFF